This T cell receptor (beta chain) stems from a study of T cells in Graves' hyperthyroidism and ophthalmopathy. The sample holds one count of this clonotype. This may arise from a read error, as a much more abundant clone is one base away. The CDR3 is made up of 15 amino acids. V shed 3 bases, J shed 7 bases, and the junction held 8 bases outside the gene matches. Germline CDR1 is WNHNN and CDR2 is SYGVQD (reference sequence). Amplified TCR beta CDR3 regions derived from RNA transcripts. HTBI primers were employed in a first-round RT-PCR of the TCR CDR3. In TCRdb, the multiplex PCR reads were re-called with MiXCR into one record per CDR3 protein. Found here are 540,000 or so distinct CDR3 sequences, 15% to 17% of them singletons; the top ten hold approximately 7.4%.

The specimen sequenced was blood. The chain recombines TRBV10-1 with TRBJ2-2, with 7 bases matching TRBD1. The receptor was isolated from a woman aged 25 to 39 with Graves' hyperthyroidism. In nucleotides, the CDR3 is TGCGCCAGCAGTGAATACAGGGGTCCGGTCGGGGAGCTGTTTTTT. This encodes CASSEYRGPVGELFF.